This T cell receptor (beta chain) was sequenced during a study of beta chain features in type 1 diabetes. CD45RO/CCR7/CD25/CD127/CD95/CD27 separated CD4+ naive, central memory, regulatory and stem cell-like memory cells by sorting. Purity exceeding 98% was reached by all sorted populations. Expressed TCRB transcripts were sequenced because the isolated RNA had all been reverse transcribed beforehand. The average output of naive, central memory and regulatory T cell samples was 3 million to 4 million reads. The data were produced by immunoSEQ multiplex PCR, yet TCRdb's version contains in-frame clones alone and is incomplete. The sample records some 160,000 clones, 9% to 10% being singletons. Notes on the study in general: Resolution of whether HLA type affects TCRB rearrangement was not achieved here. TCRB CDR3s were moderately but significantly shorter in Type 1 diabetes patients in all four CD4+ subsets.

This clone was detected only a few times. Antigen unknown. This clonotype was obtained from a woman aged 25 to 39 with type 1 diabetes. The sample consisted of central memory CD4+ T cells from blood.

For the CDR3, the DNA is TGTGCCAGCTCACAAGAAGTGAGCGGCGCTAGCACAGATACGCAGTATTTT. Translating it yields CASSQEVSGASTDTQYF. The chain combines TRBV18 with TRBJ2-3, with D possibly matching TRBD2 (5 bases). The V end lost 4 bases, the J end lost 0 bases, and 17 bases lay between the germline ends. The CDR3 consists of 17 residues. Germline assignment: CDR1 KGHSH and CDR2 LQKENI.